Below, 5 T cell receptor beta chains from the same sample are listed, as sequenced in a study of identical twins. TCRdb processed the 5' RACE reads anew with MiXCR; each CDR3 protein has one entry. The top ten hold around 13% of the sample, which has 600,000 to 850,000 distinct CDR3 sequences, around a sixth seen once. The sample was also reused in another study, on T cells expressing NK-cell markers.

The sequenced sample was PBMCs. These receptors originate from a woman between 18 and 29 years old in good health.

This clonotype has only a few counts. This chain joins TRBV15 and TRBJ2-3; D is ambiguous. Germline V gives CDR1 LNHNV, CDR2 YYDKDF (reference sequence). There are 14 residues in the CDR3. With 1 base removed from V and 1 base from J, the gap between germline ends came to 6 bases. CDR3 sequence (DNA): TGTGCCACCAGCAGAGTCGGAGGCACAGATACGCAGTATTTT. Its protein product is CATSRVGGTDTQYF.

This clonotype was seen a few times. The chain recombines TRBV15 with TRBJ2-7, with TRBD1 matching over 11 bases. J was trimmed by 2 bases and V by 0 bases; bases with no gene match: 0. The CDR3 has 15 amino acids. CDR1 is LNHNV and CDR2 is YYDKDF in the germline V gene (reference sequence). The CDR3 DNA reads TGTGCCACCAGCAGAGAGGGACAGGGGGCCTACGAGCAGTACTTC. Protein product: CATSREGQGAYEQYF.

CDR3 sequence: CASSIRSVRNTEAFF. CDR3 in DNA: TGTGCCAGCAGCATCCGATCCGTAAGGAACACTGAAGCTTTCTTT. The chain joins TRBV11-3 to TRBJ1-1, with D hard to call. The V end was cut by 5 bases, the J end by 1 base, with 14 bases between. The CDR3 loop spans 15 amino acids. Germline CDR1 and CDR2: SGHNT and YENEEA.

This clonotype was counted between two and nine times. The V and J genes are TRBV29-1 and TRBJ1-1; 7 nucleotides line up with TRBD1. The CDR3 has 13 amino acids. V was pared by 8 bases and J by 4 bases, with 10 bases of the junction left unmatched. Germline-derived CDR1 and CDR2 are SQVTM and ANQGSEA. The CDR3 loop reads CSSRRGPGTEAFF. The CDR3 DNA reads as TGCAGCAGTAGAAGGGGGCCGGGCACTGAAGCTTTCTTT.

This clonotype was detected a few times. DNA of the CDR3: TGCGCCAGCGGGGAGAGAGGGCGCACAGATACGCAGTATTTT. Its translation: CASGERGRTDTQYF. The V and J genes are TRBV10-2 and TRBJ2-3, with D perhaps TRBD2 (5 bases). Germline V gene sequence: CDR1 WSHSY, CDR2 SAAADI. Trimming shortened V by 8 bases and J by 1 base, and 13 bases separated the two germline ends. The CDR3 has 14 amino acids.